The TCR beta chain under discussion was sequenced for a study of Ad26.COV2.S vaccination and SARS-CoV-2 variants (dated by TCRdb to 2020 to 2022). About the study as a whole: Donors in the vaccine arm were drawn from COV1001, a multicentre, randomized, double-blind, placebo-controlled phase I-IIa trial testing Ad26.COV2.S in healthy adults. Ad26.COV2.S was administered intramuscularly at a dose of 5x10^10 or 1x10^11 viral particles, either as one shot or as two shots given 56 days apart. The TCR-sequenced set comprised roughly 30 samples: around 20 Ad26.COV2.S vaccine recipients, 5 placebo recipients and 8 SARS-CoV-2 convalescent individuals. Blinding of investigators to trial group allocation was maintained during experiments and outcome assessment. Trial participants were randomized into five groups of five: low-dose or high-dose Ad26.COV2.S given once or twice, or placebo on both occasions. The specificity and breadth of SARS-CoV-2-reactive T cell receptors after Ad26.COV2.S vaccination were assessed by TCRbeta repertoire sequencing.

This specimen's treatment or condition label, per the study, means: 19 received Ad26.COV2.S at low or high dose, single or two shots; about 5 received placebo; per-sample allocation not given. For vaccine and placebo recipients, repertoires were sequenced using samples collected on day 63 after the first injection. Cohort 1b enrolled 20 to 30 adults aged 18-55 years at a single site in Boston, USA, between 29 July and 7 August 2020. Ad26.COV2.S consisted of a replication-incompetent adenovirus type 26 vector by which a prefusion-stabilized SARS-CoV-2 spike protein from the original Wuhan strain was expressed. Results the study describes overall, beyond this receptor: According to the authors, total T cell responses may have been underestimated by the TCR breadth and depth analyses. Ad26.COV2.S recipients had higher spike-specific TCR breadth than placebo recipients (P = 0.0014). Substantial breadth of spike-specific CD8+ and CD4+ T cell responses was reported after vaccination. Non-spike TCR breadth was comparable between vaccine and placebo recipients, consistent with the vaccine containing only spike. The study was not powered for comparison of responses between vaccine doses or regimens.

A note on this clone: The target of this receptor is not known. It has no much larger one-base neighbor in the sample; base qualities were not kept.

TCRbeta CDR3 regions were sequenced with the immunoSEQ Assay. After extraction, genomic DNA underwent amplification by bias-controlled multiplex PCR, followed by high-throughput sequencing. Per the original workflow: To quantify the absolute abundance of every unique TCRbeta CDR3 region, sequences were collapsed and filtered. T cell fraction was estimated by normalization of TCRbeta template counts to usable DNA, with usable DNA being measured through amplification of reference genes present in all nucleated cells. Repertoire TCRs were annotated as SARS-CoV-2-specific when V gene, CDR3 amino acid sequence and J gene were exactly matched to a known reactive TCR set. MIRA supplied the reference SARS-CoV-2 TCR set, which was filtered for enrichment in COVID-19-positive ImmuneCODE repertoires so that public or cross-reactive TCRs were removed. Based on the MIRA antigens, annotated TCRs were further analysed at the level of specific ORF or position within ORF. Depth was the summed frequency of annotated unique rearrangements, while breadth was defined as annotated unique rearrangements over total unique productive rearrangements. Two-sided Wilcoxon rank-sum tests were used to compare TCR breadth between groups. Sourced from immuneACCESS, this table was stored by TCRdb with only in-frame sequences that have V and J called. A share of the clones is absent; for the studies checked, an unresolved V gene accounts for under half, and the remainder has no known explanation. Clonal size and the V and J genes are those of that table, whereas D and trimming came from the DNA. The sample table lists around 340,000 clones, around 90% of them with a count of one. Around 6.4% of the sample is in the top ten clones.

The CDR3 runs 13 residues from the cysteine to the phenylalanine. The CDR3 DNA has 39 bases and is translated from base 1. From the germline V gene, CDR1 is SQVTM and CDR2 is ANQGSEA. The germline V and J ends show losses of 8 bases and 6 bases respectively, and no gene match explains 9 bases of the junction. The sequence came from a person between 18 and 59 years old who received the Ad26.COV2.S COVID-19 vaccine or a placebo. Specimen: peripheral blood, collected in a trial of Ad26.COV2.S vaccine versus placebo. The sequence is built from TRBV29-1 and TRBJ2-4, with 8 junctional bases fitting TRBD2. For the CDR3, the sequence is CSIRAGGSNIQYF. The DNA reads as follows: TGCAGCATCCGCGCGGGGGGTTCAAACATTCAGTACTTC.